This T cell receptor beta chain stems from a study of T-cell memory formation after mild COVID-19. Across the whole study: TCR clusters were mostly confined to one donor each.

Study results and caveats: The finding that pre-infection memory included some responding clones suggested that cross-reactive memory joined.

About this clonotype: The antigen is unknown.

Amplification by 5'RACE using constant-segment primers produced TCR alpha and TCR beta cDNA libraries that carried sample barcodes and UMIs. TCRdb itself ran the 5' RACE reads through MiXCR, one entry per CDR3 protein. The data show roughly 300,000 distinct CDR3 sequences, with about 17% seen just once and roughly 24% held by the top ten. Trimming took 6 bases from V and 0 from J, leaving 11 bases between them. The CDR3 covers 14 residues. Germline V gene data show CDR1 as SEHNR and CDR2 as FQNEAQ (reference sequence). The sample taken for sequencing was PBMCs or a T cell subset sorted from them (not recorded which). The chain couples TRBV7-9 to TRBJ2-5; D might be TRBD2 (6 bases). The origin of this receptor is a man younger than 30 who had mild COVID-19 (a few samples of this study predate the infection). Cell type and time point are not known. The DNA of the CDR3 is TGTGCCAGCAGACCCAGCGGGTACCAAGAGACCCAGTACTTC. Encoded protein: CASRPSGYQETQYF.